This TCR beta chain was obtained from a study of blood T cells in healthy people across ages. Regarding this clonotype: A read error may account for a junction end that differs from germline.

The second PCR ran roughly 6 to 11 cycles with a sample-barcoded 5' primer and J-beta primers. TCRdb re-called the 5' RACE reads through MiXCR, storing one row per CDR3 protein. Among some 800,000 distinct CDR3 sequences listed, roughly 25% were seen once. CDR3 length equals 15 residues. Germline values: CDR1 SGHRS, CDR2 YFSETQ. The same sample was also used in a study of T cells of mothers and their children.

The V call is TRBV5-1, the J call TRBJ2-5; 8 bases fit TRBD2. The source is a boy aged 10-17 years in good health. Sequenced material: blood. The CDR3 protein is CASSRGSGSTEAQYF. CDR3 sequence (DNA): TGCGCCAGCAGCCGAGGGAGCGGGAGTACAGAGGCCCAGTACTTC.